The 13 T cell receptor beta chains in this list originate from one sample, sequenced in a study of T cell responses to AZD1222 COVID-19 vaccine. The repertoire was sequenced with immunoSEQ multiplex PCR; TCRdb's copy has only in-frame clones and lacks some. Of under 150,000 clones listed, 90% are singletons. The sample here was peripheral blood, taken on day 0 of AZD1222 vaccination. These receptors were collected from an adult in good health.

V is TRBV18 and J is TRBJ1-4; the D is unclear. This CDR3 contains 14 residues. CDR1 and CDR2 from the germline V gene are KGHSH and LQKENI. Trimming cost V 3 bases and J 0 bases, with 5 bases left between them. The CDR3 coding sequence is TGTGCCAGCTCACCGGTTGCAACTAATGAAAAACTGTTTTTT. Residues: CASSPVATNEKLFF.

This chain links TRBV4-3 with TRBJ2-2; D uncertain. Trimming cost V 6 bases and J 3 bases, with 17 bases left between them. The CDR3 consists of 16 residues. Germline V gene sequence: CDR1 LGHNA, CDR2 YSLEER. The CDR3 reads CASRKSWAGDTGELFF. For the CDR3, the DNA is TGCGCCAGCAGGAAGAGTTGGGCTGGGGACACCGGGGAGCTGTTTTTT.

Concerning this clone: Sequence at one end of the junction differs from germline and may be a read error. The genes are TRBV5-6 and TRBJ2-7; 7 bases agree with TRBD1. CDR1 is SGHDT, CDR2 YYEEEE, per germline. The CDR3 sequence is 12 residues long. The CDR3 protein is CASSLEEDRDNF. CDR3 DNA sequence: TGTGCCAGCAGCCTGGAGGAAGACAGGGACAACTTC.

The chain combines TRBV4-2 with TRBJ2-5; TRBD2 aligns across 9 bases. The CDR3 is 18 amino acids. V lost 4 bases, J lost 5 bases, and 17 bases stayed unmatched. Germline CDR1 and CDR2: LGHNA and YNFKEQ. CDR3 in amino acids: CASSPEGDSGGMGETQYF. For the CDR3, the DNA is TGTGCCAGCAGCCCGGAAGGGGATAGCGGGGGAATGGGGGAGACCCAGTACTTC.

J is TRBJ1-2 and V is TRBV14; D might be TRBD1 (5 bases). This CDR3 has 16 amino acids. Germline CDR1 SGHDN, CDR2 FVKESK. Trimming cost V 0 bases and J 4 bases, with 15 bases left between them. The CDR3 region is CASSQEYQGVGYGYTF. CDR3 DNA sequence: TGTGCCAGCAGCCAAGAATATCAAGGGGTCGGCTATGGCTACACCTTC.

The CDR3 is CASRADRDTEAFF. CDR3 DNA sequence: TGTGCCAGCAGGGCGGACAGAGACACTGAAGCTTTCTTT. The V call is TRBV12-3 or TRBV12-4, the J call TRBJ1-1, with D perhaps matching TRBD1 (6 bases). This CDR3 comprises 13 residues. The V and J ends lost 6 bases and 3 bases respectively, with 11 bases between them.

The chain joins TRBV19 to TRBJ1-2, with D possibly TRBD1 on 6 matching bases. V was clipped by 1 base and J by 4 bases, with 10 bases between them. Germline-derived CDR1 and CDR2 are LNHDA and SQIVND (reference sequence). The CDR3 is 14 amino acids. As DNA, the CDR3 is TGTGCCAGTAGTATAGGGGGGGGCGTCTATGGCTACACCTTC. As protein: CASSIGGGVYGYTF. Combining the CDR3 with reference TRBV19 and TRBJ1-2 gives the whole variable domain DGGITQSPKYLFRKEGQNVTLSCEQNLNHDAMYWYRQDPGQGLRLIYYSQIVNDFQKGDIAEGYSVSREKKESFPLTVTSAQKNPTAFYLCASSIGGGVYGYTFGSGTRLTVV.

The J gene is TRBJ1-6, the V gene TRBV19, with 9 nucleotides matching TRBD1. The germline V gene has CDR1 LNHDA and CDR2 SQIVND (reference sequence). Losses at the gene ends were 8 bases for V and 7 bases for J; bases not matched to a gene: 6. This CDR3 comprises 14 residues. CDR3 bases: TGTGCCAGTGACAGGGGGTCGGGGAATTCACCCCTCCACTTT. Its translation: CASDRGSGNSPLHF.

The genes are TRBV19 and TRBJ1-5; 8 positions agree with TRBD1. V shed 5 bases, J shed 1 base, and the junction held 7 bases outside the gene matches. The CDR3 covers 16 residues. CDR1 and CDR2 from the germline V gene are LNHDA and SQIVND (reference sequence). The CDR3 DNA reads TGTGCCAGTAGTTCCGGGACAGGCGTCAGCAATCAGCCCCAGCATTTT. Protein: CASSSGTGVSNQPQHF.

The sample holds a few counts of this clone. The chain uses TRBV6-5 and TRBJ2-7, with D possibly being TRBD2 (8 bases). The CDR3 extends over 14 amino acids. V lost 7 bases to trimming and J lost 4 bases, with 17 bases between them. CDR1 and CDR2 from the germline V gene are MNHEY and SVGAGI. Here the CDR3 DNA reads TGTGCCAGCACCCCGGGAGGGGGCGGGTACGAGCAGTACTTC. Protein sequence: CASTPGGGGYEQYF.

The rearrangement uses TRBV19 and TRBJ2-1; TRBD2 matches at 9 bases. Germline V gene sequence: CDR1 LNHDA, CDR2 SQIVND (reference sequence). The CDR3 is 14 residues long. Unmatched junction bases numbered 5, after V lost 1 base and J lost 10 bases. The CDR3 reads CASSIGGGVQEQFF. In DNA form, the CDR3 reads TGTGCCAGTAGTATAGGCGGGGGGGTACAGGAGCAGTTCTTC. The full variable domain, in which reference TRBV19 and TRBJ2-1 provide the parts outside the CDR3, is DGGITQSPKYLFRKEGQNVTLSCEQNLNHDAMYWYRQDPGQGLRLIYYSQIVNDFQKGDIAEGYSVSREKKESFPLTVTSAQKNPTAFYLCASSIGGGVQEQFFGPGTRLTVL.

The rearrangement uses TRBV6-6 and TRBJ1-1; no clear D. The length of the CDR3 is 15 residues. Germline V gene data show CDR1 as MNHNY and CDR2 as SVGAGI (reference sequence). Trimming removed 6 bases at V and 0 bases at J, with 14 bases between. The CDR3 DNA reads TGTGCCAGCAGCCCACCCACCGGGATGAACACTGAAGCTTTCTTT. This encodes CASSPPTGMNTEAFF.

DNA for the CDR3: TGTGCCAGCAGCCTGGCGGGGAACACCGGGGAGCTGTTTTTT. Encoded protein: CASSLAGNTGELFF. The rearrangement uses TRBV7-6 and TRBJ2-2; a possible D gene is TRBD2 (5 bases). V was pared by 5 bases and J by 1 base, with 8 bases between. CDR3 size: 14 residues. Germline V gene sequence: CDR1 SGHVS, CDR2 FNYEAQ. Looking up the rest from reference TRBV7-6 and TRBJ2-2 gives the full variable domain: GAGVSQSPRYKVTKRGQDVALRCDPISGHVSLYWYRQALGQGPEFLTYFNYEAQQDKSGLPNDRFSAERPEGSISTLTIQRTEQRDSAMYRCASSLAGNTGELFFGEGSRLTVL.